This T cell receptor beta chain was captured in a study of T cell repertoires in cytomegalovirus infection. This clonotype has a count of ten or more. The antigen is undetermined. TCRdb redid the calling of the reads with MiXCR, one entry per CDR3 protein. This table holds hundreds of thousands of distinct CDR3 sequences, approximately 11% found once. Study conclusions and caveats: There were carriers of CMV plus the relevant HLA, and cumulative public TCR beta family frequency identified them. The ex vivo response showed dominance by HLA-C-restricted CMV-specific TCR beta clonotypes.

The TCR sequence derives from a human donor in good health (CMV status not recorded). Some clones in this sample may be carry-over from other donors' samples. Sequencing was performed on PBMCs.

In nucleotides, the CDR3 is TGTGCCAGCAGCCCGGGGGACAGGACATTCTACACCTTC. The encoded protein is CASSPGDRTFYTF. The chain carries TRBV7-8 and TRBJ1-2; 8 positions agree with TRBD1. Germline trimming cut 5 bases from V and 10 bases from J; bases unmatched to any gene: 9. The germline V gene has CDR1 SGHVS and CDR2 FQNEAQ. There are 13 residues in the CDR3.